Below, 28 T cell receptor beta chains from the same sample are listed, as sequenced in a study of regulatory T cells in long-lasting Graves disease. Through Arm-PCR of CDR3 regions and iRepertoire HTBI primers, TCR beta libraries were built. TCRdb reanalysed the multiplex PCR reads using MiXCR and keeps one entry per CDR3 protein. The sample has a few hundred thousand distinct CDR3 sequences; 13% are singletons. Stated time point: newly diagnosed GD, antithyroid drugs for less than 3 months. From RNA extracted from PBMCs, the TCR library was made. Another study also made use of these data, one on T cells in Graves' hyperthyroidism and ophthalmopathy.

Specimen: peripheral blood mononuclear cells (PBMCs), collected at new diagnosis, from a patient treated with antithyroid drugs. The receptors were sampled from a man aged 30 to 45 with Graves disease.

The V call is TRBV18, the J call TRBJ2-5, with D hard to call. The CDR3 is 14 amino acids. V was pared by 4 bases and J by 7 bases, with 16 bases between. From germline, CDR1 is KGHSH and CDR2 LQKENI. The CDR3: CASSLVKGIWTQYF. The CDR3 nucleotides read TGTGCCAGCTCACTTGTAAAAGGAATTTGGACCCAGTACTTC.

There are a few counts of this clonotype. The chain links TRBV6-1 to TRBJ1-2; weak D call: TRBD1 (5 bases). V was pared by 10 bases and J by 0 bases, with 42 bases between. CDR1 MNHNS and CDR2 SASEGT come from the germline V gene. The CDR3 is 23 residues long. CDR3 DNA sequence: TGTGCCACCGTGGGGCAGCCTGGTACTGAAGAAAGGGATGAAGGAGAAGCTAACTATGGCTACACCTTC. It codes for CATVGQPGTEERDEGEANYGYTF.

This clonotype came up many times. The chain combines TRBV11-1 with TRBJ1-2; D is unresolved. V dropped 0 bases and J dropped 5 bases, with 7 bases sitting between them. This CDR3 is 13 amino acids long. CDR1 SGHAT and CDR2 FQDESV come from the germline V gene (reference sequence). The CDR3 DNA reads TGTGCCAGCAGCTTAGCATCCGGTTATGGCTACACCTTC. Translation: CASSLASGYGYTF.

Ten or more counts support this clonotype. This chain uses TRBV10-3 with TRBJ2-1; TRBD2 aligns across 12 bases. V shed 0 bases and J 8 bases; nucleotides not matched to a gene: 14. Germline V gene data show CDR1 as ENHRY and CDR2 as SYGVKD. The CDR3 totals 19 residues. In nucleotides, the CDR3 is TGTGCCATCAGTGAGTCCAAGAGCCTAGCGGGAGGGAAAGTCGATGAGCAGTTCTTC. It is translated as CAISESKSLAGGKVDEQFF.

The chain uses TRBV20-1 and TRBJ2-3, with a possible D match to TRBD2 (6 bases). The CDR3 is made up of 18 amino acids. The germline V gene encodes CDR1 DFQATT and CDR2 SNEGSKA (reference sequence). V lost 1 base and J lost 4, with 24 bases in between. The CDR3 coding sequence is TGCAGTGCTAGAGGCGTGGAGCTAGCCTGGGGCGGGGCAGATACGCAGTATTTT. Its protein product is CSARGVELAWGGADTQYF.

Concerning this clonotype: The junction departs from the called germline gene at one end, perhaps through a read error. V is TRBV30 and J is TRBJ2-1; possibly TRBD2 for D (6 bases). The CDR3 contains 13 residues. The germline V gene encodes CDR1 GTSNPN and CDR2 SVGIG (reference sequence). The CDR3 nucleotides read TGTGCCTGGCGGGACTTCATCCACAATGAGCAGCTCTTC. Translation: CAWRDFIHNEQLF.

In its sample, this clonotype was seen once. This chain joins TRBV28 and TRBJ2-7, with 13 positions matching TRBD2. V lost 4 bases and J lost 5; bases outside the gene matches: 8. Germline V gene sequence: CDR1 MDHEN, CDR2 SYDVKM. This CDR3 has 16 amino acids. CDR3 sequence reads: CASSSGLAGVGDEQYF. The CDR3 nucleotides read TGTGCCAGCAGTTCAGGACTAGCGGGAGTTGGAGACGAGCAGTACTTC.

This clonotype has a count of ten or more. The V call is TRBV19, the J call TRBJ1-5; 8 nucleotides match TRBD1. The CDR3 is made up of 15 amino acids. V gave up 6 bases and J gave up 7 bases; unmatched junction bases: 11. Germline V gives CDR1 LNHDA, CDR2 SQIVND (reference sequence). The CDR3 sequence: CASSTQGQALQPQHF. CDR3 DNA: TGTGCCAGTAGCACCCAGGGACAGGCTTTGCAGCCCCAGCATTTT.

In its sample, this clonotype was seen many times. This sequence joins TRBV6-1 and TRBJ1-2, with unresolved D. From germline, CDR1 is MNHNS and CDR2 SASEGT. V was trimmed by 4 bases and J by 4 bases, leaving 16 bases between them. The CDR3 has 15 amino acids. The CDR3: CASSAAEQRIYGYTF. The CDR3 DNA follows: TGTGCCAGCAGTGCCGCTGAACAGCGTATCTATGGCTACACCTTC.

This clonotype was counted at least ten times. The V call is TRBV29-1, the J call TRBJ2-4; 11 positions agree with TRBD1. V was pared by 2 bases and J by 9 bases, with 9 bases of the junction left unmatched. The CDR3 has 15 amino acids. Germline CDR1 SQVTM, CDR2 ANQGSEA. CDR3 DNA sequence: TGCAGCGTTGAACCTATGGACAGGGGGCAAATCATTCAGTACTTC. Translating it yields CSVEPMDRGQIIQYF.

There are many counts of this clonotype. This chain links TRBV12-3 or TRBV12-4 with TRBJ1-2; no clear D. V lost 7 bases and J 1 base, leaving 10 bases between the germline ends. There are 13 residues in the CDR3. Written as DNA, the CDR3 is TGTGCCAGCACTCATGGGGTTAACTATGGCTACACCTTC. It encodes CASTHGVNYGYTF.

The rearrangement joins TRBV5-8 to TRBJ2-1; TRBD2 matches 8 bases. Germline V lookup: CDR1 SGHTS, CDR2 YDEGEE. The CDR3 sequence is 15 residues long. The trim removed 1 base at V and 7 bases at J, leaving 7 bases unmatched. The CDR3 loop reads CASSLSGRGGNEQFF. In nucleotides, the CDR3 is TGTGCCAGCAGCTTGTCCGGGAGGGGGGGGAATGAGCAGTTCTTC.

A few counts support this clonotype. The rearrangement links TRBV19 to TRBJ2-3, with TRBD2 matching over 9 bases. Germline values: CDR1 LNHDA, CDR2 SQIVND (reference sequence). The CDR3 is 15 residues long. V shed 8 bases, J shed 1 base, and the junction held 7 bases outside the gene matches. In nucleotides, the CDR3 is TGTGCCAGTGGGAGGCGGGAGGGCCGCACAGATACGCAGTATTTT. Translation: CASGRREGRTDTQYF.

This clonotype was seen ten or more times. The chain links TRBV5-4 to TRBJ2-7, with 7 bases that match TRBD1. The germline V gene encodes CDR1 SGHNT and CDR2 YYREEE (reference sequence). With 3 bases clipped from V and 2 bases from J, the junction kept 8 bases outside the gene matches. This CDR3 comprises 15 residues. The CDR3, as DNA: TGTGCCAGCAGCTCGCGGGTGACAGGGACCTACGAGCAGTACTTC. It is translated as CASSSRVTGTYEQYF.

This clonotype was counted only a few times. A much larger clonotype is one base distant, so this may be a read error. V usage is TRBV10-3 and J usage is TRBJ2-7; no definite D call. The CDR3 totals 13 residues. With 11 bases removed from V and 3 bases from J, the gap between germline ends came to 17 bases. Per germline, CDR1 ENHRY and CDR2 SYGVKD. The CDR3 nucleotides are TGTGCCGGCCGGCAGCCCCAGGACTACGAGCAGTACTTC. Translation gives CAGRQPQDYEQYF.

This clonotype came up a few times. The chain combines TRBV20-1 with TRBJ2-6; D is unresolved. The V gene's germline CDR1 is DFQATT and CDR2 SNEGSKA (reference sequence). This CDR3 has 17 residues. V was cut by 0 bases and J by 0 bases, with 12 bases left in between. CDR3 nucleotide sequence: TGCAGTGCTAGAGATAAGGGTCAGCCCTCTGGGGCCAACGTCCTGACTTTC. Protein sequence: CSARDKGQPSGANVLTF.

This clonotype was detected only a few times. The CDR3 nucleotides read TGTGCCAGCAGCCCGGACACTACCACTGAAGCTTTCTTT. The encoded protein is CASSPDTTTEAFF. The genes are TRBV28 and TRBJ1-1; perhaps TRBD1 as D (5 bases). The CDR3 sequence is 13 residues long. The V and J ends lost 6 bases and 4 bases respectively, with 12 bases between them. Per germline, CDR1 MDHEN and CDR2 SYDVKM.

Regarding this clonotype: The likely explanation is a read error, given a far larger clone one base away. This chain's CDR3 is CASSSTSRTSGTYRQSF. CDR3 in DNA: TGTGCCAGCAGTTCGACCTCCCGGACTAGCGGGACGTACAGGCAGTCCTTC. The rearrangement uses TRBV27 and TRBJ2-3; 12 nucleotides agree with TRBD2. Germline values: CDR1 MNHEY, CDR2 SMNVEV (reference sequence). The CDR3 spans 17 residues.

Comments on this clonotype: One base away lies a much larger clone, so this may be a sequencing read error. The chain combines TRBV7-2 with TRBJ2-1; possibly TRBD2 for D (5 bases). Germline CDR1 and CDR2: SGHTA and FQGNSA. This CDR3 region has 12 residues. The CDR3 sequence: CVSSLAWNEQFF. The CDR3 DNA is TGTGTCAGCAGCTTAGCGTGGAATGAGCAGTTCTTC.

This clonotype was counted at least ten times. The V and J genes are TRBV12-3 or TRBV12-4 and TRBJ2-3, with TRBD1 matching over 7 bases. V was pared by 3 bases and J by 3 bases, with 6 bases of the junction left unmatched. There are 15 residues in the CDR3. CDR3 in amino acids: CASSFETGYTDTQYF. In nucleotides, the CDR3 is TGTGCCAGCAGTTTCGAGACAGGGTATACAGATACGCAGTATTTT.

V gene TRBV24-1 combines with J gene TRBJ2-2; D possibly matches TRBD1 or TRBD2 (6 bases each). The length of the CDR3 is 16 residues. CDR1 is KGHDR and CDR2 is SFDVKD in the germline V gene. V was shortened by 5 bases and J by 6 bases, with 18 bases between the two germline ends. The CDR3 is CATSGSWRGASGELFF. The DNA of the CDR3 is TGTGCCACCAGTGGCAGTTGGAGGGGGGCCTCCGGGGAGCTGTTTTTT.

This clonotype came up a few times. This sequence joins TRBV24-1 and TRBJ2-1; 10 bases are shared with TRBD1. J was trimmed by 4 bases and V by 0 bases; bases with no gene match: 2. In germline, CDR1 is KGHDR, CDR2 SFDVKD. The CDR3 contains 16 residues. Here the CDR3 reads CATSDLRDRGYNEQFF. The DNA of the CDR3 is TGTGCCACCAGTGATTTGCGGGACAGGGGATACAATGAGCAGTTCTTC.

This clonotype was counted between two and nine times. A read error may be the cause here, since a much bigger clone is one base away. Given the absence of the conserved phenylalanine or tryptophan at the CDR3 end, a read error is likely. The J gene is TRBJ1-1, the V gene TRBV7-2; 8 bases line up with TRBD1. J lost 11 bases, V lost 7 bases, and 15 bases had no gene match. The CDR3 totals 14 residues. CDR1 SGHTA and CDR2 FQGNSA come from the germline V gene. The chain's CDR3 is CASTPGSGGVEAFL. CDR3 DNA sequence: TGTGCCAGCACCCCTGGGTCAGGGGGCGTGGAGGCTTTCTTA.

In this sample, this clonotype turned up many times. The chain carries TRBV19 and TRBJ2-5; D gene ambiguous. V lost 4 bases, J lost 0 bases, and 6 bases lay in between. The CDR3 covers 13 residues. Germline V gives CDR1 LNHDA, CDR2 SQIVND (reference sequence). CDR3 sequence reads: CASSKQYQETQYF. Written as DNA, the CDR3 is TGTGCCAGTAGTAAGCAGTACCAAGAGACCCAGTACTTC. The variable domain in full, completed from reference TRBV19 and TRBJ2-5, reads DGGITQSPKYLFRKEGQNVTLSCEQNLNHDAMYWYRQDPGQGLRLIYYSQIVNDFQKGDIAEGYSVSREKKESFPLTVTSAQKNPTAFYLCASSKQYQETQYFGPGTRLLVL.

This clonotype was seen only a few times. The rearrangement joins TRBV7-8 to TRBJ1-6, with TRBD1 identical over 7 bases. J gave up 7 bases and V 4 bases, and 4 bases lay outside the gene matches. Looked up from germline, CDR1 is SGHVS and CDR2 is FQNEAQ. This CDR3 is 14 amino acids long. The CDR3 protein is CASSSRDSNSPLHF. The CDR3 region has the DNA TGTGCCAGCAGCTCGCGGGACAGCAATTCACCCCTCCACTTT.

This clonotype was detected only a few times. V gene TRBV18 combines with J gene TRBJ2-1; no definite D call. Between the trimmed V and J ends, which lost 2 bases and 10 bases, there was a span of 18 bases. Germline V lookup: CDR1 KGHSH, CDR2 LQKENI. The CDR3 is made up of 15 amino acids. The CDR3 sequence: CASSPSSSVLWEQFF. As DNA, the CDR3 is TGTGCCAGCTCACCATCATCATCGGTGCTCTGGGAGCAGTTCTTC.

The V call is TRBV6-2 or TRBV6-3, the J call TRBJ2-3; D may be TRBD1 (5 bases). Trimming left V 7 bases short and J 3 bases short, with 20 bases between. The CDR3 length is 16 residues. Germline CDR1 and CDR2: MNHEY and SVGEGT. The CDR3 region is CASKEWQGQLTDTQYF. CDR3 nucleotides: TGTGCCAGCAAAGAGTGGCAGGGCCAGTTAACAGATACGCAGTATTTT.

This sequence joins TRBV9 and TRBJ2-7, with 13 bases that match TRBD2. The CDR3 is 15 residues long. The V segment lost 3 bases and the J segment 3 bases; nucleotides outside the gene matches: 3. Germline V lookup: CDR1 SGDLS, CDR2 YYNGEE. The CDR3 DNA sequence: TGTGCCAGCAGCGCACGGACTAGCGGGAGCTACGAGCAGTACTTC. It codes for CASSARTSGSYEQYF.